The 17 T cell receptor beta chains listed next were all sequenced from one sample in a study of CD8+CD57+ T cells in acquired aplastic anemia. Genomic DNA, the template, was used for profiling of the TCR beta VDJ and CDR3. In TCRdb, the reads were re-called with MiXCR into one record per CDR3 protein. The data contain 120,000 or so distinct CDR3 sequences, roughly 55% of them singletons. An expansion of CD8+CD57+ cells by flow cytometry had been shown in patients chosen for sequencing. The material sequenced was sorted CD4+, CD8+, or CD8+CD57+ T cells (not recorded which) from PBMCs. Every receptor here comes from a human donor with aplastic anemia.

Many counts were recorded for this clonotype. The rearrangement links TRBV5-1 to TRBJ1-1, with D unresolved. The CDR3 is 14 residues long. In germline, CDR1 is SGHRS, CDR2 YFSETQ. V was shortened by 4 bases and J by 0 bases, with 10 bases between the two germline ends. CDR3 nucleotides: TGCGCCAGCAGCGATAGAGACTTGAACACTGAAGCTTTCTTT. It translates to CASSDRDLNTEAFF.

Regarding this clonotype: No conserved phenylalanine or tryptophan is present at the end of the CDR3, so a read error is the likely explanation. The chain combines TRBV7-9 with TRBJ2-7; unclear D gene. Trimming took 4 bases from V and 7 from J, leaving 14 bases between them. CDR1 and CDR2 (germline): SEHNR, FQNEAQ (reference sequence). The CDR3 spans 13 residues. The CDR3 DNA is TGTGCCAGCAGCTCGGGCCCCTCGAGGGAGCAGTACCTC. Protein: CASSSGPSREQYL.

This clonotype was recorded many times. The chain joins TRBV6-2 or TRBV6-3 to TRBJ2-7; 9 bases map to TRBD2. V lost 2 bases, J lost 0 bases, and 2 bases stayed unmatched. The germline CDR1 and CDR2 sequences are MNHEY and SVGEGT. There are 15 residues in the CDR3. CDR3 DNA sequence: TGTGCCAGCAGTTACGGAGCGGGGGGCTCCTACGAGCAGTACTTC. Amino acids: CASSYGAGGSYEQYF.

This clonotype was counted a single time. This chain connects TRBV20-1 to TRBJ2-1, with TRBD1 identical over 8 bases. V shed 4 bases, J shed 3 bases, and the junction held 5 bases outside the gene matches. The CDR3 loop spans 14 amino acids. Germline loops: CDR1 DFQATT, CDR2 SNEGSKA (reference sequence). The CDR3 DNA follows: TGCAGTGCTACATCGGGACAGGTCTACAATGAGCAGTTCTTC. It yields the protein CSATSGQVYNEQFF.

The chain links TRBV10-3 to TRBJ2-7; 11 positions agree with TRBD2. The V gene's germline CDR1 is ENHRY and CDR2 SYGVKD. The length of the CDR3 is 14 residues. The trim removed 6 bases at V and 1 base at J, leaving 2 bases unmatched. The CDR3, as DNA: TGTGCCATCAGGGGACTAGCGGAATCCTACGAGCAGTACTTC. Residues: CAIRGLAESYEQYF.

In this sample, this clonotype turned up many times. The rearrangement links TRBV6-4 to TRBJ2-1, with 11 bases matching TRBD2. The CDR3 has 16 amino acids. Germline CDR1 MRHNA, CDR2 SNTAGT. The ends lost 0 bases at V and 4 bases at J; junction bases unmatched: 2. Here the CDR3 DNA reads TGTGCCAGCAGTGACTCGAGACTAGCGGGGTACAATGAGCAGTTCTTC. Protein product: CASSDSRLAGYNEQFF.

This chain links TRBV19 with TRBJ2-5, with TRBD1 matching 8 bases. Looked up from germline, CDR1 is LNHDA and CDR2 is SQIVND (reference sequence). The V gene end was trimmed by 6 bases and the J gene end by 5 bases; junction bases not matched to a gene: 8. The CDR3 runs 14 residues. CDR3 loop: CASSTPDRVETQYF. Here the CDR3 DNA reads TGTGCCAGTAGCACCCCGGACAGGGTTGAGACCCAGTACTTC.

This clonotype was observed a few times. V usage is TRBV7-3 and J usage is TRBJ2-5; D might be TRBD1 (6 bases). V lost 7 bases and J lost 0, with 15 bases in between. Germline loops: CDR1 SGHTA, CDR2 FQGTGA. This CDR3 is 15 amino acids long. The chain's CDR3 is CASTWDTLYQETQYF. CDR3 DNA sequence: TGTGCCAGCACCTGGGACACCTTGTACCAAGAGACCCAGTACTTC.

J is TRBJ1-1 and V is TRBV7-8; D gene uncertain. V was shortened by 1 base and J by 7 bases, with 16 bases between the two germline ends. Looked up from germline, CDR1 is SGHVS and CDR2 is FQNEAQ. The CDR3 loop spans 15 amino acids. The chain's CDR3 is CASSLGPGRAGEAFF. The CDR3 DNA sequence: TGTGCCAGCAGCTTAGGCCCGGGGAGGGCCGGTGAAGCTTTCTTT.

About this clonotype itself: A junction end diverges from the germline sequence, so it may reflect a read error. The CDR3 sequence is CATSRGTSGRVNEQSF. DNA of the CDR3: TGTGCCACCAGCAGGGGGACTAGCGGGAGGGTTAATGAGCAGTCCTTC. The rearrangement links TRBV15 to TRBJ2-1; 16 nucleotides match TRBD2. Germline loops: CDR1 LNHNV, CDR2 YYDKDF (reference sequence). CDR3 length equals 16 residues.

The V and J genes are TRBV29-1 and TRBJ2-5; either TRBD1 or TRBD2 may supply D (5 bases each). The CDR3 runs 11 residues. CDR1 is SQVTM and CDR2 is ANQGSEA in the germline V gene. V was pared by 4 bases and J by 7 bases, with 10 bases between. The CDR3 spells CSVASGGTQYF. Here the CDR3 DNA reads TGCAGCGTTGCTTCTGGGGGGACCCAGTACTTC.

The chain employs TRBV5-5 and TRBJ1-1; tentative D call: TRBD1 (6 bases). V shed 1 base and J shed 1 base, with 11 bases lying between them. The germline V gene has CDR1 SGHKS and CDR2 YYEKEE (reference sequence). The CDR3 extends over 15 amino acids. CDR3 coding DNA: TGTGCCAGCAGCTTGATCGCACAGGGGAACACTGAAGCTTTCTTT. It encodes CASSLIAQGNTEAFF.

This chain joins TRBV6-1 and TRBJ2-7; D may match TRBD1 or TRBD2 (6 bases each). The length of the CDR3 is 12 residues. Between the trimmed V and J ends, which lost 6 bases and 3 bases, there was a span of 9 bases. Germline CDR1 is MNHNS and CDR2 is SASEGT. Here the CDR3 DNA reads TGTGCCAGCAGGGGGGGCCTCTACGAGCAGTACTTC. Translation: CASRGGLYEQYF.

The chain recombines TRBV2 with TRBJ1-2, with D possibly TRBD1 on 6 matching bases. The CDR3 runs 13 residues. Trimming removed 5 bases at V and 7 bases at J, with 14 bases between. Looked up from germline, CDR1 is SNHLY and CDR2 is FYNNEI. CDR3: CASSPRAGAGYTF. For the CDR3, the DNA is TGTGCCAGCAGTCCTCGGGCAGGGGCTGGCTACACCTTC.

CDR3 in amino acids: CAISVGQGALTQYF. The CDR3 nucleotides are TGTGCCATCAGTGTGGGACAGGGGGCCTTGACCCAGTACTTC. This chain connects TRBV10-3 to TRBJ2-5; 12 bases fit TRBD1. Germline values: CDR1 ENHRY, CDR2 SYGVKD. CDR3 length equals 14 residues. Trimming at V came to 4 bases and at J to 7 bases, leaving 4 bases not matched to a gene.

This clonotype was observed a few times. This sequence joins TRBV2 and TRBJ2-7, with D perhaps matching TRBD1 (5 bases). The ends were cut back, 2 bases at V and 3 bases at J, with 8 bases in the middle. Per germline, CDR1 SNHLY and CDR2 FYNNEI. The CDR3 length is 13 residues. The CDR3 DNA reads as TGTGCCAGCAGTGAACGACAGCTCTACGAGCAGTACTTC. Translation gives CASSERQLYEQYF.

V usage is TRBV15 and J usage is TRBJ1-1; D remains ambiguous. V was shortened by 1 base and J by 5 bases, with 8 bases between the two germline ends. Germline V CDR1 and CDR2: LNHNV, YYDKDF (reference sequence). The CDR3 is 13 residues long. The CDR3 here is CATSRGGWTEAFF. CDR3 nucleotide sequence: TGTGCCACCAGCAGAGGTGGGTGGACTGAAGCTTTCTTT. The whole variable domain, remainder taken from reference TRBV15 and TRBJ1-1, is DAMVIQNPRYQVTQFGKPVTLSCSQTLNHNVMYWYQQKSSQAPKLLFHYYDKDFNNEADTPDNFQSRRPNTSFCFLDIRSPGLGDTAMYLCATSRGGWTEAFFGQGTRLTVV.